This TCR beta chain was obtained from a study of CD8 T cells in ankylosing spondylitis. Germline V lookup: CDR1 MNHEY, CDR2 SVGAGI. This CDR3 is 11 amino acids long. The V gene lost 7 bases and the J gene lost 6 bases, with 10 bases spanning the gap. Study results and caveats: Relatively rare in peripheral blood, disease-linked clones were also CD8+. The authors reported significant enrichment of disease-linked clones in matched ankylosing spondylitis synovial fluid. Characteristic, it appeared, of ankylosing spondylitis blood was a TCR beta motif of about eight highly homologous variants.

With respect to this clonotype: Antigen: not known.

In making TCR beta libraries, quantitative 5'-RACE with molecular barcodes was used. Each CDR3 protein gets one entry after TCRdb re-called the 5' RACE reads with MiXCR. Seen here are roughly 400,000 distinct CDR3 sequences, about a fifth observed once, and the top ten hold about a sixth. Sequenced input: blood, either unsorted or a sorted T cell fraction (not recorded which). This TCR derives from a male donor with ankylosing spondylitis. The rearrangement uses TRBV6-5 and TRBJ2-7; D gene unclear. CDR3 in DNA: TGTGCCAGCAAATCAGTCCTCGAGCAGTACTTC. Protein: CASKSVLEQYF.